The clone carrying this TCR beta chain was seen a handful of times. The antigen remains unidentified. With each sample, at least 5 micrograms of total RNA were extracted. The record originates from a study of blood T cells in healthy people across ages. Study-level results: Samples with more naive T cells showed higher observed beta diversity.

Primers used in a second PCR of roughly 6 to 11 cycles were a sample-barcoded 5' primer and a J-beta primer mix. TCRdb processed the 5' RACE reads anew with MiXCR; each CDR3 protein has one entry. The data contain 600,000 or so distinct CDR3 sequences, under 30% of them seen just once; the ten biggest clones take up 15% to 17%. The clonotype originates from a woman of 80 years or more in good health. The sequencing input was blood.

CDR3: CASTIPGGIGNSPLHF. The DNA for the CDR3 is TGTGCCAGCACCATCCCAGGGGGAATAGGGAATTCACCCCTCCACTTT. This chain connects TRBV28 to TRBJ1-6; 7 bases agree with TRBD1. This CDR3 comprises 16 residues. Trimming took 7 bases from V and 7 from J; bases not matched to a gene: 13. CDR1 and CDR2 from the germline V gene are MDHEN and SYDVKM.